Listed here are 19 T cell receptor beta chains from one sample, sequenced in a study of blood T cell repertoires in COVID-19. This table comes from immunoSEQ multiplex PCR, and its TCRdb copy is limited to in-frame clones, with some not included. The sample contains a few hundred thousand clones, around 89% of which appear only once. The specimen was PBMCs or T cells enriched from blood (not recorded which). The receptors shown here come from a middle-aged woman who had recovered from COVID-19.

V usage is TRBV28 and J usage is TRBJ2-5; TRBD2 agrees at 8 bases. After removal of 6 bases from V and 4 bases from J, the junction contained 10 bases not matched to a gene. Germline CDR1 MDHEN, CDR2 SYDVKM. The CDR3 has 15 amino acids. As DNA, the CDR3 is TGTGCCAGCAGCTCCGGGACTAGAGGAGGAGAGACCCAGTACTTC. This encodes CASSSGTRGGETQYF. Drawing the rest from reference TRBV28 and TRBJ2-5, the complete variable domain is DVKVTQSSRYLVKRTGEKVFLECVQDMDHENMFWYRQDPGLGLRLIYFSYDVKMKEKGDIPEGYSVSREKKERFSLILESASTNQTSMYLCASSSGTRGGETQYFGPGTRLLVL.

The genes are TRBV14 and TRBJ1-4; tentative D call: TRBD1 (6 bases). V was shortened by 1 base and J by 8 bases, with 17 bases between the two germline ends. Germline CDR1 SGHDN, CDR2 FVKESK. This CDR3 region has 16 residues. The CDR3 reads CASSQAGQGLREKLFF. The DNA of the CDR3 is TGTGCCAGCAGCCAAGCCGGCCAGGGGTTGAGGGAAAAACTGTTTTTT. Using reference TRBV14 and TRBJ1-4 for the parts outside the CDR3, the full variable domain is EAGVTQFPSHSVIEKGQTVTLRCDPISGHDNLYWYRRVMGKEIKFLLHFVKESKQDESGMPNNRFLAERTGGTYSTLKVQPAELEDSGVYFCASSQAGQGLREKLFFGSGTQLSVL.

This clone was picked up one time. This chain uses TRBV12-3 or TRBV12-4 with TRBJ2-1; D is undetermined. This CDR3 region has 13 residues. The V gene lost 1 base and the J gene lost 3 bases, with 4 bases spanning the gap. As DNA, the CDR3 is TGTGCCAGCAGTTTAGACAACTACAATGAGCAGTTCTTC. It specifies CASSLDNYNEQFF.

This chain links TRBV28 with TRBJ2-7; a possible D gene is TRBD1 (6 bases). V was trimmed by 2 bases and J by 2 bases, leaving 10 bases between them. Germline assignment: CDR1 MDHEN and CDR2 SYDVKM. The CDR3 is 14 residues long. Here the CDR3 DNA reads TGTGCCAGCAGTTTACGGCAGGGGCCCTACGAGCAGTACTTC. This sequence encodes CASSLRQGPYEQYF.

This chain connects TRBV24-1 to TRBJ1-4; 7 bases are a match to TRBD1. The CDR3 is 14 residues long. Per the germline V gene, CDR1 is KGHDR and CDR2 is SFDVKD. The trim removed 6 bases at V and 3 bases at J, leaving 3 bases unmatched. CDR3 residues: CATSSGTANEKLFF. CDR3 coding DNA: TGTGCCACCAGTTCCGGGACAGCTAATGAAAAACTGTTTTTT.

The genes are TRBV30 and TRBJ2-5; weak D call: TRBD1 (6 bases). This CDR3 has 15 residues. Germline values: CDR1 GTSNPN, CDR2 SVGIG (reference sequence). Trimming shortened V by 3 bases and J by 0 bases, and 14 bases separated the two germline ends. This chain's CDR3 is CAWRKGVWYQETQYF. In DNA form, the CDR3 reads TGTGCCTGGAGAAAGGGGGTTTGGTACCAAGAGACCCAGTACTTC.

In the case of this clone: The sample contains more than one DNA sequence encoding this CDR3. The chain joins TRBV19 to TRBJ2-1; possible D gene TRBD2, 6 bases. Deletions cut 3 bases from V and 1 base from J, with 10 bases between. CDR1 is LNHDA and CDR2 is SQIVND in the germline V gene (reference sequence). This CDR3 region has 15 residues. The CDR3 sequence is CASSIGGRSYNEQFF. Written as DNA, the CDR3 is TGTGCCAGTAGTATTGGTGGGAGGTCCTACAATGAGCAGTTCTTC. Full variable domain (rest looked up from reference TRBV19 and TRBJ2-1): DGGITQSPKYLFRKEGQNVTLSCEQNLNHDAMYWYRQDPGQGLRLIYYSQIVNDFQKGDIAEGYSVSREKKESFPLTVTSAQKNPTAFYLCASSIGGRSYNEQFFGPGTRLTVL.

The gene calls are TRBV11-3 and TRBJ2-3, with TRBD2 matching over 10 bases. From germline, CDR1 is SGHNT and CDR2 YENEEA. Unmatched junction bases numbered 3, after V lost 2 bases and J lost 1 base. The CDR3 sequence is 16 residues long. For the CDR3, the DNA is TGTGCCAGCAGCTTAAGGACTAGCGGTCGCACAGATACGCAGTATTTT. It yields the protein CASSLRTSGRTDTQYF.

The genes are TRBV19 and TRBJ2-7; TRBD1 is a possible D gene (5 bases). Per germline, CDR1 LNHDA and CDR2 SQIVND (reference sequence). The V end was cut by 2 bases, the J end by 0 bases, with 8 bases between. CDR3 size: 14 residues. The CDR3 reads CASSIKDNSYEQYF. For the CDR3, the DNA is TGTGCCAGTAGTATAAAGGACAACTCCTACGAGCAGTACTTC.

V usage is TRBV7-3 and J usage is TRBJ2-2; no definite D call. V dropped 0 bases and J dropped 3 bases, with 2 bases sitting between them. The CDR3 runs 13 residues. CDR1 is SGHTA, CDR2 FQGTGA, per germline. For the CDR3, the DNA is TGTGCCAGCAGCTTAACCTACACCGGGGAGCTGTTTTTT. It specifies CASSLTYTGELFF.

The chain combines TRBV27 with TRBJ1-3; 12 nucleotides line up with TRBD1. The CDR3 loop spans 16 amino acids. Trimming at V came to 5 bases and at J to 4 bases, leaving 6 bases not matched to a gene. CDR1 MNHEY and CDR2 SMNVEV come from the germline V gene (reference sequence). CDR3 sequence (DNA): TGTGCCAGCAGTCTGGGACAGGGGGCGGCCGGAAACACCATATATTTT. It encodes CASSLGQGAAGNTIYF.

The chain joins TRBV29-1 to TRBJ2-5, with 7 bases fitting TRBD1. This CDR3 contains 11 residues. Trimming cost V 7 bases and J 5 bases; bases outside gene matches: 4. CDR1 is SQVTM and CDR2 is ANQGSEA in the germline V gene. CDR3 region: CSGDRGETQYF. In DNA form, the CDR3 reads TGCAGCGGGGACAGAGGGGAGACCCAGTACTTC. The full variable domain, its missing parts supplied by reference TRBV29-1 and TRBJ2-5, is SAVISQKPSRDICQRGTSLTIQCQVDSQVTMMFWYRQQPGQSLTLIATANQGSEATYESGFVIDKFPISRPNLTFSTLTVSNMSPEDSSIYLCSGDRGETQYFGPGTRLLVL.

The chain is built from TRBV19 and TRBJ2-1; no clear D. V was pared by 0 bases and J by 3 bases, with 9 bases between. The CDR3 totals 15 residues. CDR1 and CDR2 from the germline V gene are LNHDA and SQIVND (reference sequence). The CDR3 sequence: CASSIDQRGYNEQFF. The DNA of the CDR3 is TGTGCCAGTAGTATAGATCAACGAGGCTACAATGAGCAGTTCTTC.

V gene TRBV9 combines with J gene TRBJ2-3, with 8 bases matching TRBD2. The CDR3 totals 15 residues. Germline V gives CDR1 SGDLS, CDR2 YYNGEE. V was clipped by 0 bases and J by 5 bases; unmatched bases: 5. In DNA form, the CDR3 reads TGTGCCAGCAGCGTAGGGGCGGGAGGCGGAGATACGCAGTATTTT. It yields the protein CASSVGAGGGDTQYF.

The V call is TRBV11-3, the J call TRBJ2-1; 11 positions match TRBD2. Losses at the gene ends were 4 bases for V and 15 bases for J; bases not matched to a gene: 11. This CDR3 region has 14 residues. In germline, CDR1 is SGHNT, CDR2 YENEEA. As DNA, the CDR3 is TGTGCCAGCAGCTCCGGACTAGCGGGTGGCCGAAGGTTCTTC. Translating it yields CASSSGLAGGRRFF.

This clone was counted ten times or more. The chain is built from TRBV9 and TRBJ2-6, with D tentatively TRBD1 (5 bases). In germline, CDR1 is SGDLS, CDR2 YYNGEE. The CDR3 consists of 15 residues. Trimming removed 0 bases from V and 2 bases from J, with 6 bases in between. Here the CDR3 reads CASSVEGAGANVLTF. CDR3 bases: TGTGCCAGCAGCGTAGAAGGGGCTGGGGCCAACGTCCTGACTTTC.

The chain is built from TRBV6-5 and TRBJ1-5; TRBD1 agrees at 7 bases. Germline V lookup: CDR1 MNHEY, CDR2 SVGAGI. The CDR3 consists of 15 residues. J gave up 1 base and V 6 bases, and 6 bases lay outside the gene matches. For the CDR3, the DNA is TGTGCCAGCAGCGTGAGGGGGCGAAGCAATCAGCCCCAGCATTTT. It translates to CASSVRGRSNQPQHF.

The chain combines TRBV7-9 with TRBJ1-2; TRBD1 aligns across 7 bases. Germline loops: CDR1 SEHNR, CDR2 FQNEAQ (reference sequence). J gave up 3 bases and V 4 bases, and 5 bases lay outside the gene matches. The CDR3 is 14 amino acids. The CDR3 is CASSYRGKDYGYTF. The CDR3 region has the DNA TGTGCCAGCAGCTACAGGGGTAAAGACTATGGCTACACCTTC.

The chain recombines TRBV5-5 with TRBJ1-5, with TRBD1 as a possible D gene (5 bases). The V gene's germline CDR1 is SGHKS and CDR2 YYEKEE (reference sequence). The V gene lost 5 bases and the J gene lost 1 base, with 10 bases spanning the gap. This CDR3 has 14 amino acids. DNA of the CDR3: TGTGCCAGCAGGTTTTGGGGCAGCAATCAGCCCCAGCATTTT. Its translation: CASRFWGSNQPQHF.